These 4 T cell receptor beta chains share one sample of origin, sequenced in a study of Ad26.COV2.S vaccination and SARS-CoV-2 variants. The treatment: around 19 received Ad26.COV2.S at low or high dose, single or two shots; about 5 received placebo; per-sample allocation not given. It was on day 63 after the first vaccine or placebo injection that samples were taken. TCRdb's table, derived via immunoSEQ multiplex PCR, lists solely in-frame clones and lacks some. The sample has about 410,000 clones; 88% are singletons. The sample in question was peripheral blood, obtained in a trial of Ad26.COV2.S vaccine versus placebo. The origin of the receptors is a person aged 18-65 years who received the Ad26.COV2.S COVID-19 vaccine or a placebo.

This clone was seen a few times. V is TRBV4-3 and J is TRBJ1-6; D unclear. Germline lookup yields CDR1 LGHNA and CDR2 YSLEER. V dropped 1 base and J dropped 0 bases, with 10 bases sitting between them. The CDR3 runs 17 residues. The CDR3, as DNA: TGCGCCAGCAGCCAAGTGGCCAGGAGCTCCTATAATTCACCCCTCCACTTT. It translates to CASSQVARSSYNSPLHF.

The chain has TRBV6-5 and TRBJ1-6, with D possibly being TRBD1 (6 bases). CDR1 and CDR2 (germline): MNHEY, SVGAGI. The CDR3 spans 15 residues. The germline V and J ends were trimmed by 8 bases and 5 bases, with 16 bases remaining between them. CDR3 amino acids: CASQALGDNNSPLHF. The CDR3 nucleotides are TGTGCCAGCCAGGCACTGGGGGACAATAATTCACCCCTCCACTTT.

V usage is TRBV15 and J usage is TRBJ1-2, with D perhaps TRBD1 (6 bases). The V and J ends lost 3 bases and 4 bases respectively, with 18 bases between them. Germline values: CDR1 LNHNV, CDR2 YYDKDF (reference sequence). This CDR3 is 16 amino acids long. This CDR3 reads CATSSPVRGAGYGYTF. For the CDR3, the DNA is TGTGCCACCAGCAGTCCCGTGCGGGGGGCAGGCTATGGCTACACCTTC.

The chain links TRBV4-1 to TRBJ1-1; 7 nucleotides align to TRBD1. The CDR3 is made up of 12 amino acids. Trimming cost V 3 bases and J 5 bases; bases outside gene matches: 0. Per germline, CDR1 MGHRA and CDR2 YSYEKL. Written as DNA, the CDR3 is TGCGCCAGCAGCCAGGGACAGACTGAAGCTTTCTTT. It yields the protein CASSQGQTEAFF.